This is a list of T cell receptor beta chains from one sample in a study of OX40 agonist ivuxolimab in advanced cancers. Repertoires were generated with immunoSEQ multiplex PCR, while TCRdb's copy carries only in-frame clones and drops some. The sample includes about 69,000 clones, around 87% of them seen just once. The sample in question was CD4+ or CD8+ T cells sorted from blood, obtained in a trial of the OX40 agonist ivuxolimab. These receptors all come from an adult with an advanced solid tumor such as melanoma, head and neck, liver or kidney cancer. Each CDR3 is given with its conserved first and last residue. A D gene is named only where the DNA matches it firmly. Part of the rows lack a size; the others show once, few, many or a class for expanded clones.

j_call | d_call | v_call | clone_size | cdr3_nt | cdr3_aa
TRBJ1-2 | NA | TRBV27 | NA | TGTGCCAGCAGTTTCCGGGGGAGCTATGGCTACACCTTC | CASSFRGSYGYTF
TRBJ1-5 | TRBD1 | TRBV5-1 | NA | TGCGCCAGCAGCGAACAGGGGGGTCCTCAGCCCCAGCATTTT | CASSEQGGPQPQHF
TRBJ1-3 | TRBD1 | TRBV5-4 | once | TGTGCCAGCAGCGGAGGACAGGGTTCAGGAAACACCATATATTTT | CASSGGQGSGNTIYF
TRBJ2-1 | NA | TRBV6-1 | few | TGTGCCAGCAGTGAAGGAGCGGGCAAGCAGTTCTTC | CASSEGAGKQFF
TRBJ2-1 | NA | TRBV5-1 | once | TGCGCCAGCAGCTTGGGACTATTAGGCAATGAGCAGTTCTTC | CASSLGLLGNEQFF
TRBJ2-1 | NA | TRBV29-1 | NA | TGCAGCGTTGGCCCCGGACGAACGAGCTCCTACAATGAGCAGTTCTTC | CSVGPGRTSSYNEQFF
TRBJ2-1 | TRBD2 | TRBV28 | NA | TGTGCCAGCAGTCCAGGGACTAGGACCTACAATGAGCAGTTCTTC | CASSPGTRTYNEQFF
TRBJ1-2 | NA | TRBV18 | NA | TGTGCCAGCTCACCCGACAGAAACTATGGCTACACCTTC | CASSPDRNYGYTF
TRBJ1-6 | NA | TRBV28 | NA | TGTGCCAGCAGCGGCCGGCCAATAACCCTCCACTTT | CASSGRPITLHF
TRBJ2-3 | TRBD1 | TRBV6-5 | NA | TGTGCCAGCAGATACAGGGGGCAGGATACGCAGTATTTT | CASRYRGQDTQYF
TRBJ2-2 | NA | TRBV5-1 | NA | TGCGCCAGCAGCTTACAGGGTACGAACACCGGGGAGCTGTTTTTT | CASSLQGTNTGELFF
TRBJ1-5 | NA | TRBV18 | NA | TGTGCCAGCTCACCCGACAGGAATCAGCCCCAGCATTTT | CASSPDRNQPQHF
TRBJ2-3 | NA | TRBV7-2 | NA | TGTGCCAGCAGCTTAGCGGTCAGGACAGATACGCAGTATTTT | CASSLAVRTDTQYF
TRBJ1-3 | NA | TRBV6-6 | NA | TGTGCCAGCGCAACACCGTCTGGAAACACCATATATTTT | CASATPSGNTIYF
TRBJ1-1 | TRBD1 | TRBV25-1 | NA | TGTGCCAGCAGTGAACTTAAGGGGGCGAGCACTGAAGCTTTCTTT | CASSELKGASTEAFF
TRBJ1-2 | NA | TRBV1 | NA | TGCACCAGCAGCCAAGGTCATGGGTATGGCTACACCTTC | CTSSQGHGYGYTF
TRBJ1-1 | NA | TRBV7-9 | NA | TGTGCCAGCAGCTTGTACAGCCGGGGTACTGAAGCTTTCTTT | CASSLYSRGTEAFF
TRBJ2-3 | NA | TRBV27 | NA | TGTGCCAGCAGTTCTCGTAGAGATACGCAGTATTTT | CASSSRRDTQYF
TRBJ2-3 | TRBD2 | TRBV7-2 | once | TGTGCCAGCAGCTTAGTTGGGACTAGCGGGACTACGCAGTATTTT | CASSLVGTSGTTQYF
TRBJ2-4 | NA | TRBV7-2 | NA | TGTGCCAGCAGCATAAGGGACGGGATAGTCATTCAGTACTTC | CASSIRDGIVIQYF
TRBJ1-6 | NA | TRBV27 | NA | TGTGCCAGCAGTTTATCAGTGTACTATAATTCACCCCTCCACTTT | CASSLSVYYNSPLHF
TRBJ2-3 | NA | TRBV19 | NA | TGTGCCAGTAGTTGGGCGGGGGCCACAGATACGCAGTATTTT | CASSWAGATDTQYF
TRBJ1-5 | NA | TRBV18 | few | TGTGCCAGCTCAGTCACCGTATATCAGCCCCAGCATTTT | CASSVTVYQPQHF
TRBJ2-5 | NA | TRBV9 | NA | TGTGCCAGCAGCTCCCGGCACACCGCTGGAGAGACCCAGTACTTC | CASSSRHTAGETQYF
TRBJ2-3 | NA | TRBV7-3 | NA | TGTGCCAGCAGCTTAGGAATGGGGCGGACAGATACGCAGTATTTT | CASSLGMGRTDTQYF
TRBJ2-5 | NA | TRBV7-6 | NA | TGTGCCAGCAGCCCGGACTCTGGTCGAGAGACCCAGTACTTC | CASSPDSGRETQYF
TRBJ1-5 | NA | TRBV10-3 | NA | TGTGCCATCAGTGAGTACACGGCTCAGCCCCAGCATTTT | CAISEYTAQPQHF
TRBJ2-1 | TRBD1 | TRBV11-3 | NA | TGTGCCAGCAGCTTGGGACAGGTGACGGCCAATGAGCAGTTCTTC | CASSLGQVTANEQFF